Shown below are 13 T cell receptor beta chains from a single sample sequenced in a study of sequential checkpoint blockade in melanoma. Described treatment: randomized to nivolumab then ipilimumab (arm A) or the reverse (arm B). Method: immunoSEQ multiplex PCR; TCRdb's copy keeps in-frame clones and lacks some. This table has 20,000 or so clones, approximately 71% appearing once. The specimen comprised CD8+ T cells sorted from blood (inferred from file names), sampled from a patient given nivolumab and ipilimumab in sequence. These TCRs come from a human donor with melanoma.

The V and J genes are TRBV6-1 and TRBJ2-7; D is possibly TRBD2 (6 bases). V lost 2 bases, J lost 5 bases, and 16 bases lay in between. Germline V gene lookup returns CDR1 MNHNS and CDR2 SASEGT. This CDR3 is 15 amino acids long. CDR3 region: CASSETGRRANEQYV. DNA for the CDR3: TGTGCCAGCAGTGAAACTGGCAGGAGGGCGAACGAGCAGTACGTC.

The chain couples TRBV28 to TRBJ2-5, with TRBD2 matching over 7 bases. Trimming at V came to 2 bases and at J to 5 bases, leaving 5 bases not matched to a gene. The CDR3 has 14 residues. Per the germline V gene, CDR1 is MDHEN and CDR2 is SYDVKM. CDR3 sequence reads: CASSLLAAGETQYF. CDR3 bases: TGTGCCAGCAGTTTACTAGCGGCGGGTGAGACCCAGTACTTC.

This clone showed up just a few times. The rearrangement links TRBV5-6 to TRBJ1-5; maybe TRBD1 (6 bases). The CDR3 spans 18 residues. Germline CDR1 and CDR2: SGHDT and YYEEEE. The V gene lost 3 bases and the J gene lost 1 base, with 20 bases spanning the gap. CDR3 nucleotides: TGTGCCAGCAGCTGGACGGGGGGCGGGGGGTTAAGCAATCAGCCCCAGCATTTT. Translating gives CASSWTGGGGLSNQPQHF.

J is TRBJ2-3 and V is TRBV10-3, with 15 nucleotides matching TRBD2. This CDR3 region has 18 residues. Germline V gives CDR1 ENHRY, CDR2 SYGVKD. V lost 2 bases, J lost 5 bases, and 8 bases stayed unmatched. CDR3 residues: CAISEPRTSGGALDTQYF. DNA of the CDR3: TGTGCCATCAGTGAGCCCCGGACTAGCGGGGGGGCCTTAGATACGCAGTATTTT.

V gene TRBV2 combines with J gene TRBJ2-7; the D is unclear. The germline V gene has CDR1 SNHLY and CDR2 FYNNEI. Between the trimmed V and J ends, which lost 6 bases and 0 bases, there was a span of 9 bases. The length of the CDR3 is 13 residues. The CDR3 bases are TGTGCCAGCAGCTTATATAGCTCCTACGAGCAGTACGTC. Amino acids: CASSLYSSYEQYV.

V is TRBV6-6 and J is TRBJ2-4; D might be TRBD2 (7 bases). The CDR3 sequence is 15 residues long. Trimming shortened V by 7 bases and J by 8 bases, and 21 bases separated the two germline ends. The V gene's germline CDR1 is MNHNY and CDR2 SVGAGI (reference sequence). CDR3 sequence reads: CASIRAAGAADIQYF. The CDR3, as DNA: TGTGCCAGCATCCGGGCCGCGGGGGCCGCGGACATTCAGTACTTC.

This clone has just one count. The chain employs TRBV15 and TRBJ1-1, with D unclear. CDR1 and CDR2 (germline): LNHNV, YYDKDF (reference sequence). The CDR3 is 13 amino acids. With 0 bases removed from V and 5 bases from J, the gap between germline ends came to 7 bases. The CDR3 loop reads CATSRDLSTEAFF. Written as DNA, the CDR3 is TGTGCCACCAGCAGAGATCTGAGTACTGAAGCTTTCTTT.

CDR3 sequence: CASRGTGEEQYF. As DNA, the CDR3 is TGTGCCAGCCGCGGGACAGGGGAGGAGCAGTACTTC. The V call is TRBV9, the J call TRBJ2-5, with 10 positions matching TRBD1. V trimming: 7 bases; J trimming: 11 bases; junction bases outside the gene matches: 8. This CDR3 has 12 residues. Germline CDR1 reads SGDLS; CDR2 reads YYNGEE.

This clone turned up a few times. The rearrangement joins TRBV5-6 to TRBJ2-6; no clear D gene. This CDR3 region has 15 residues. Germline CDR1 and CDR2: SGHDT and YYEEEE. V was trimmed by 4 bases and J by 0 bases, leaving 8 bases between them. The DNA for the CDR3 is TGTGCCAGCAGCCCTGAACTCTCTGGGGCCAACGTCCTGACTTTC. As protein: CASSPELSGANVLTF.

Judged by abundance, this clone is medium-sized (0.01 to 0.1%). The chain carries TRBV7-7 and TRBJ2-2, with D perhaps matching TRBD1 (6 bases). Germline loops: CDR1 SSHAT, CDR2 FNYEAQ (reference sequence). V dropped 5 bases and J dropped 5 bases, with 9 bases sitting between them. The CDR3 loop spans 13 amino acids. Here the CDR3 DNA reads TGTGCCAGCAGCCCAACAGGGACCGGGGAGCTGTTTTTT. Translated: CASSPTGTGELFF.

As DNA, the CDR3 is TGTGCCATACGAGCGGGGGGGCCGGGTGAGCAGTTCTTC. Encoded protein: CAIRAGGPGEQFF. This chain links TRBV7-8 with TRBJ2-1; 10 nucleotides line up with TRBD2. The V and J ends lost 10 bases and 9 bases, in that order; junction bases with no gene match: 9. Germline V CDR1 and CDR2: SGHVS, FQNEAQ. This CDR3 comprises 13 residues.

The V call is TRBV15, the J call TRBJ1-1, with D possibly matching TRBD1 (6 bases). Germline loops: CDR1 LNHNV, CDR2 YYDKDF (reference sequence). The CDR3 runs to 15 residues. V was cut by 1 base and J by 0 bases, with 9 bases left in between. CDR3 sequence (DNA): TGTGCCACCAGCAGAGCAGGGACAATGAACACTGAAGCTTTCTTT. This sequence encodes CATSRAGTMNTEAFF. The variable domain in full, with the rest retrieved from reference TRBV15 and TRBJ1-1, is DAMVIQNPRYQVTQFGKPVTLSCSQTLNHNVMYWYQQKSSQAPKLLFHYYDKDFNNEADTPDNFQSRRPNTSFCFLDIRSPGLGDTAMYLCATSRAGTMNTEAFFGQGTRLTVV.

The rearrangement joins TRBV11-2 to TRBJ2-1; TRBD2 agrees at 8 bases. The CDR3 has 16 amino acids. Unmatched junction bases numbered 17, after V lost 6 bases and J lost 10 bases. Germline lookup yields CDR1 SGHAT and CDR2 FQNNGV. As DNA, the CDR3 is TGTGCCAGCAGTCCCCCCGGGGGGGTGGGCCCCCTAGAGCAGTTCTTC. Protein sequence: CASSPPGGVGPLEQFF. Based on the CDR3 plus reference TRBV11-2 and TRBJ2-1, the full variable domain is EAGVAQSPRYKIIEKRQSVAFWCNPISGHATLYWYQQILGQGPKLLIQFQNNGVVDDSQLPKDRFSAERLKGVDSTLKIQPAKLEDSAVYLCASSPPGGVGPLEQFFGPGTRLTVL.